The clone carrying this T cell receptor (beta chain) was recorded a few times. As yet, its antigen is unknown. TCRdb reprocessed the 5' RACE reads with MiXCR, giving one entry per CDR3 protein. The sample consists of 290,000 or so distinct CDR3 sequences, under 25% of them appearing once. The CDR3 consists of 19 residues. V gave up 6 bases and J gave up 7 bases; unmatched junction bases: 22. Germline V gives CDR1 MNHNS, CDR2 SASEGT. This sample stems from a study of CD8 T cells in ankylosing spondylitis. Study findings and constraints: There was reportedly significant enrichment of clones that were disease-linked in matched ankylosing spondylitis synovial fluid. Earlier work had already found some motif variants in reactive arthritis synovial fluid and blood.

The receptor's source is a female donor with ankylosing spondylitis or in good health (not recorded which). V is TRBV6-1 and J is TRBJ2-1, with TRBD2 identical over 9 bases. The sample was blood, either unsorted or a sorted T cell fraction (not recorded which). CDR3 nucleotides: TGTGCCAGCAGCCCAACCACCTTAGCGGGAGTAGGGAGTAAAAATGAGCAGTTCTTC. It encodes CASSPTTLAGVGSKNEQFF.